This T cell receptor (beta chain) was found in a study of blood T cell repertoires in COVID-19 (dated by TCRdb to 2020 to 2021). Background on the whole study: The collaborator samples originated in the United States, Italy and Spain and spanned the acute and convalescent phases of COVID-19. The prospective study material was composed of cDNA or gDNA derived from T cells, B-cell-depleted T cells, or PBMCs. The dataset comprised deeply sampled blood TCRbeta repertoires from subjects exposed to, actively infected with, or recovered from COVID-19. A freely available public database, intended as a resource for researchers studying the immune response to SARS-CoV-2, is where the repertoires were released. Samples were obtained from the ongoing ImmuneRACE study (first 160 participants) and from 1,000 to 1,500 subjects provided by 6 global collaborators. The sample metadata nearly always contained a de-identified subject ID, COVID-19 status, age in years and sex. Where HLA class I and class II types were available, the types were taken from metadata supplied by the sample provider, not from assay-based typing.

The CDR3 goes from the cysteine to the phenylalanine over 17 residues. CDR3 DNA only is kept here, 51 bases in frame from base 1. V and J are truncated by 0 bases and 5 bases respectively, leaving an intervening sequence of 17 bases. In the germline V gene, CDR1 corresponds to LGHNA and CDR2 to YSLEER. Notes on this clone: Its recognized antigen is unknown. One base away there is no much larger clone; base qualities are not given.

Each collaborating institution followed its own protocols to collect whole blood in K2EDTA tubes. For TCRbeta analysis, collaborator samples were shipped as frozen whole blood, as isolated PBMCs, or as DNA extracted from either sample type. The immunoSEQ Assay, a bias-controlled multiplex PCR, was used to amplify TCRbeta CDR3 regions from genomic DNA. On the authors' methods: The number of nucleated cells in each sample was estimated by amplification of reference gene primers within the assay. Sequence reads were collapsed and filtered to measure the absolute abundance of every unique TCRbeta CDR3 rearrangement. Productive Simpson clonality was computed per sample as the square root of Simpson's diversity index over productive rearrangements. The source is immuneACCESS, and TCRdb retained only in-frame sequences with V and J called. Part of the clones is not carried over; for the studies checked, unresolved V genes explain less than half of this, and the remainder is unexplained. V and J calls plus clone size are reproduced from that table; the DNA served to infer D and trimming. A total of about 240,000 clones appear in this sample, approximately 86% of them only once. The top ten hold under 9% of the sample.

General conclusions and limits of the study: The quantity of clinical and demographic metadata differed by source and by participant and was supplied without curation.

The TCR was taken from an older woman with active or convalescent COVID-19. The sample consisted of peripheral blood. The rearrangement joined TRBV4-3 to TRBJ2-1; TRBD1 could be the D gene, as 6 bases match. The base sequence is TGCGCCAGCAGCCAAGACTACCGGGACACAATTAACAATGAGCAGTTCTTC. It is translated as CASSQDYRDTINNEQFF.